Listed below are T cell receptor beta chains from one sample, sequenced in a study of T cells in localized non-small cell lung cancer. TCRdb's table, derived via immunoSEQ multiplex PCR, lists solely in-frame clones and lacks some. The sample consists of about 27,000 clones, 90% of them appearing once. Material: peripheral blood, obtained before any cancer treatment. Every receptor here comes from a woman aged 35 to 70 with stage I lung adenocarcinoma. Each CDR3 is given with its conserved first and last residue. Each record gives: J gene, V gene, CDR3 protein.

TRBJ2-7	TRBV14	CASSQGPPRGSGPFEQYF
TRBJ2-7	TRBV19	CASSRGQGSHEQYF
TRBJ1-5	TRBV30	CAWSVYNNNQPQHF
TRBJ2-7	TRBV28	CASSLSTGGGEQYF
TRBJ2-7	TRBV19	CASKFAPGYEQYF
TRBJ2-7	TRBV10-3	CAISDRLVTNEQYF
TRBJ1-5	TRBV15	CATSEGDLSGQPQHF
TRBJ2-3	TRBV7-2	CASSFWVDTQYF
TRBJ1-4	TRBV5-1	CASSTTGAEDEKLFF
TRBJ2-2	TRBV5-4	CASSFRLAGTNTGELFF
TRBJ2-7	TRBV19	CASSLQGKGEQYF
TRBJ1-2	TRBV10-1	CASSGHRGSRKTYGYTF
TRBJ1-5	TRBV7-2	CASSFSNQPQHF
TRBJ2-2	TRBV7-6	CASSHRGSNTGELFF
TRBJ2-3	TRBV28	CASCGPSTDTQYF
TRBJ2-3	TRBV19	CASKDRAVGTDTQYF
TRBJ2-1	TRBV11-2	CASSFGTSGASLHEQFF
TRBJ2-1	TRBV11-3	CASSLARTGSNEQFF
TRBJ1-1	TRBV19	CASSTPGTGVTEAFF
TRBJ2-2	TRBV6-6	CASSYRVGGGGELFF
TRBJ1-6	TRBV6-6	CASRLDSRAYNSPLHF
TRBJ1-2	TRBV30	CAWSADWDSGGYTF
TRBJ1-1	TRBV10-2	CASSSSSGSGRTEAFF
TRBJ1-1	TRBV2	CASRTGPGNTEAFF
TRBJ2-5	TRBV10-3	CAISEPRGGGETQYF